The rows below give T cell receptor beta chains drawn from one sample of a study of CD8 T cells in Susac syndrome. A single record per CDR3 protein comes from TCRdb applying MiXCR to the immunoSEQ multiplex PCR reads. The sample holds hundreds of thousands of distinct CDR3 sequences, around 89% seen once. Sequences were obtained from CD8+ T cells from PBMCs. The receptors originated from a human donor with multiple sclerosis. Each CDR3 is given with its conserved first and last residue.

v_gene	j_gene	CDR3aa
TRBV12-3/TRBV12-4	TRBJ2-1	CASTLGSGGDEQFF
TRBV9	TRBJ1-1	CASSADPGHLNTEAFF
TRBV7-9	TRBJ2-1	CASSFDRGHNEQFF
TRBV5-4	TRBJ1-1	CASSSMDRAAFF
TRBV6-1	TRBJ1-2	CASTRQGGYDYGYTF
TRBV14	TRBJ2-1	CASSPLAGVIDEQFF
TRBV12-3/TRBV12-4	TRBJ1-3	CASSFPVPGGINTIYF
TRBV28	TRBJ1-1	CASSLTGVAEAFF
TRBV5-8	TRBJ1-5	CASSPRGGFYSNQPQHF
TRBV11-2	TRBJ2-3	CASSLDPSTDTQYF
TRBV27	TRBJ1-1	CASSLSEGSYGTEAFF
TRBV7-8	TRBJ2-1	CASSPRAWGNSYNEQFF
TRBV30	TRBJ2-7	CAWSPSQRGPEMITYEQYF
TRBV14	TRBJ2-1	CASGLAAYNEQFF
TRBV4-3	TRBJ1-6	CASSQRDNSPLHF
TRBV10-3	TRBJ2-2	CAISEFPDRNTGELFF
TRBV5-6	TRBJ1-1	CASSLEPGMNTEAFF
TRBV20-1	TRBJ2-7	CSTRDPDWGDYAEQYF
TRBV19	TRBJ2-5	CASSTGKLQETQYF
TRBV2	TRBJ2-7	CASSAIDSGEQYF
TRBV6-5	TRBJ2-3	CASSYSSGEITDTQYF
TRBV10-3	TRBJ2-7	CAISNTGIDEQYF